This TCR beta chain emerged from a study of T cell responses to AZD1222 COVID-19 vaccine. Broader study findings: Reportedly, close to half of spike-specific TCRs are directed against unmutated variant regions. Donors were mostly white British, more females; clonal diversity possibly underestimated. Of the AZD1222 recipients, only 5 to 7 were seropositive at baseline.

Libraries were prepared by immunoSEQ multiplex PCR; TCRdb keeps only in-frame clonotypes and omits some of them. The data hold about 99,000 clones, with approximately 90% observed a single time. V shed 3 bases and J shed 9 bases, with 11 bases lying between them. Germline V lookup: CDR1 MNHEY, CDR2 SVGEGT. This CDR3 region has 12 residues. To note about this clone: Its target is unknown.

The chain has TRBV6-2 or TRBV6-3 and TRBJ1-2; D call uncertain. This TCR derives from an adult who received the AZD1222 COVID-19 vaccine. The input for sequencing was peripheral blood, taken 28 days after the second AZD1222 dose. The CDR3, as DNA: TGTGCCAGCAGTTATCCCCCCGCTCGCTACACCTTC. Protein sequence: CASSYPPARYTF.